The T cell receptor (beta chain) described here comes from a study of cytomegalovirus exposure and HLA in healthy donors. The study, taken as a whole, reports: For most subjects, TCR beta sequences were reported to predict HLA-A and HLA-B alleles with accuracy. A list of approximately 150 TCR beta chains associated with cytomegalovirus was given.

The CDR3 length is 11 residues. V was clipped by 3 bases and J by 6 bases, with 5 bases between them. CDR1 is SGHAT, CDR2 FQDESV, per germline (reference sequence). Regarding this clone: What it binds is not known.

In the PCR, 60 Vbeta and 13 Jbeta primers were used. The repertoire was sequenced with immunoSEQ multiplex PCR; TCRdb's copy has only in-frame clones and lacks some. The table records some 160,000 clones, around 80% of them present only once. The TCR comes from a male donor in good health and CMV-seropositive. Material: PBMCs. The rearrangement joins TRBV11-1 to TRBJ1-1; D unresolved. CDR3: CASSLSSEAFF. CDR3 nucleotides: TGTGCCAGCAGCTTGAGTTCTGAAGCTTTCTTT.